This T cell receptor beta chain was sequenced for a study of beta chain features in type 1 diabetes. Study findings and constraints: In all four CD4+ subsets, TCRB CDR3 length was significantly, moderately reduced in type 1 diabetes. PCR, the amplification step, might favor shorter templates, equally in patients and controls.

Of note for this clone: What it binds is unknown.

Germline-derived CDR1 and CDR2 are SGHVS and FQNEAQ. The CDR3 spans 14 residues. Trimming pared 5 bases from V and 4 bases from J, leaving 14 bases between. Sequencing targeted expressed TCRB transcripts, as all isolated RNA had been reverse transcribed. The protocol was immunoSEQ multiplex PCR, while the TCRdb copy is restricted to in-frame clones and leaves out a portion. The sample includes around 650,000 clones, 9.5% to 15% of them seen just once. Sequenced input: naive CD4+ T cells from blood. The source is a man younger than 45 with type 1 diabetes. The chain recombines TRBV7-8 with TRBJ1-2; tentatively, D is TRBD1 (6 bases). The CDR3 DNA sequence: TGTGCCAGCAGCCGTCGGGACATGCCCTATGGCTACACCTTC. Translating it yields CASSRRDMPYGYTF. Together with reference TRBV7-8 and TRBJ1-2, the CDR3 gives the full variable domain: GAGVSQSPRYKVAKRGQDVALRCDPISGHVSLFWYQQALGQGPEFLTYFQNEAQLDKSGLPSDRFFAERPEGSVSTLKIQRTQQEDSAVYLCASSRRDMPYGYTFGSGTRLTVV.